Listed below are T cell receptor beta chains from one sample, sequenced in a study of blood T cell repertoires in COVID-19. Some clones are missing from TCRdb's copy, which holds only in-frame ones; the method was immunoSEQ multiplex PCR. The sample consists of some 230,000 clones, approximately 84% of them appearing once. Sequencing was done on a sample of peripheral blood. These receptors were collected from a man aged 40-55 years with acute or convalescent COVID-19. Both conserved end residues are trimmed from each CDR3.

cdr3_aa j_call v_call
ASSHQTGKVTQY TRBJ2-5 TRBV5-6
ASSPEAGANTGELF TRBJ2-2 TRBV7-3
ASSLATANNEQF TRBJ2-1 TRBV11-1
ASSVATSEVNEQF TRBJ2-1 TRBV9
ASSRLDRTDTQY TRBJ2-3 TRBV6-5
ASSLYPTGPYSNEKLF TRBJ1-4 TRBV7-6
ASSEAAFNYGYT TRBJ1-2 TRBV2
ASSREDRGSYGYT TRBJ1-2 TRBV9
ASSLEPQGRSYEQY TRBJ2-7 TRBV5-5
ASSELGGVSTDTQY TRBJ2-3 TRBV25-1
ASSQEEGGGYNEQF TRBJ2-1 TRBV4-2
ASSPAGRGSEQY TRBJ2-7 TRBV7-6
ASSQEVLGQSRTEAF TRBJ1-1 TRBV4-3
ASSRGQPGNSPLH TRBJ1-6 TRBV6-5
ASSPRGGETDTQY TRBJ2-3 TRBV18
ASSEGTGDLSNQPQH TRBJ1-5 TRBV5-8
ASTWTGGSGNTIY TRBJ1-3 TRBV5-1
ASSLSGGGTYEQY TRBJ2-7 TRBV27
ASSLILAGDQISNTGELF TRBJ2-2 TRBV7-6
ASSQSGGNYGYT TRBJ1-2 TRBV3-1/TRBV3-2
ASSFVGANTEAF TRBJ1-1 TRBV7-2
ASSLLLAGGQADEQF TRBJ2-1 TRBV5-1
ASSGGGQGYGYT TRBJ1-2 TRBV2
ASSPSGREGYGYT TRBJ1-2 TRBV18
ASGWGGVEDTQY TRBJ2-3 TRBV14
ASSRDRAGEAF TRBJ1-1 TRBV2
ASRTRGTGGGSPLH TRBJ1-6 TRBV19
ASSPGTDRADNSPLH TRBJ1-6 TRBV7-9
ASSDAQGGEQY TRBJ2-7 TRBV6-1
ASSLQGNEQY TRBJ2-7 TRBV12-3/TRBV12-4
AWSVRGGYQPQH TRBJ1-5 TRBV30
ASSLVPSNYGYT TRBJ1-2 TRBV7-8
ASSPPIKGGTDTQY TRBJ2-3 TRBV18
ASSRRTAKDTEAF TRBJ1-1 TRBV6-5
AWSAGRMNTEAF TRBJ1-1 TRBV30
ASQIGGTDTQY TRBJ2-3 TRBV5-1
ASSITGIGVNTEAF TRBJ1-1 TRBV28